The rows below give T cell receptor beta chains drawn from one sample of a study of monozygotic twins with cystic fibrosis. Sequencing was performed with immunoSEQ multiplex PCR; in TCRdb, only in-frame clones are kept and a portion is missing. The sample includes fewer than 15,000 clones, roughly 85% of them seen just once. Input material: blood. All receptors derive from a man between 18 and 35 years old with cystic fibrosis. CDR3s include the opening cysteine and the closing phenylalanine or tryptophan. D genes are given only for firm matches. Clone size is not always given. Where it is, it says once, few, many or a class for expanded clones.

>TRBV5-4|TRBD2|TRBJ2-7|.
TGTGCCAGCAGTTTACTAGCGGGCAGCTCCTACGAGCAGTACTTC
CASSLLAGSSYEQYF
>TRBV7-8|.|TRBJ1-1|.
TGTGCCAGCAGCCCAAGGTTACGGTCGGGGACTGAAGCTTTCTTT
CASSPRLRSGTEAFF
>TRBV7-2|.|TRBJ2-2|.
TGTGCCAGCAGCTACGAGGGAACCGGGGAGCTGTTTTTT
CASSYEGTGELFF
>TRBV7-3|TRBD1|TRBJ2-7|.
TGTGCCAGCAGCTTAAGTAGTGACAGGGCGGGCGAGCAGTACTTC
CASSLSSDRAGEQYF
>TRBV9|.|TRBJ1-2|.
TGTGCCAGCAGAAAGGATTACTATGGCTACACCTTC
CASRKDYYGYTF
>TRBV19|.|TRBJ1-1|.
TGTGCCAGTAAGTCTGGGGGAGAATGGGGCACTGAAGCTTTCTTT
CASKSGGEWGTEAFF
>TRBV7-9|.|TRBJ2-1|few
TGTGCCAGCCACATCAGTAACAAAAACTACAATGAGCAGTTCTTC
CASHISNKNYNEQFF
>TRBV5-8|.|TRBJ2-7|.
TGTGCCAGCAGCTTGGTTGGGAGCTACGAGCAGTACTTC
CASSLVGSYEQYF
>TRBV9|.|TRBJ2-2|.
TGTGCCAGCAGCGTAGGAGGGTCGGGGGCGAACACCGGGGAGCTGTTTTTT
CASSVGGSGANTGELFF
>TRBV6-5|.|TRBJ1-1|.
TGTGCCAGCAGTGTCAGAAAGAACACTGAAGCTTTCTTT
CASSVRKNTEAFF
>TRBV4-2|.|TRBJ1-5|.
TGTGCCAGCAGCCAAGAGATCCGCACCTACCGCCAGGGCGATCAGCCCCAGCATTTT
CASSQEIRTYRQGDQPQHF
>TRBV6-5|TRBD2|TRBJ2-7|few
TGTGCCAGCACCCCGGGACTAGCGGGAGTCGAGCAGTACTTC
CASTPGLAGVEQYF
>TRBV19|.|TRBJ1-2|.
TGTGCCAGTAGAAACTATGGCTACACCTTC
CASRNYGYTF
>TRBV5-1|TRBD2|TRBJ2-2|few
TGCGCCAGCAGCTCGGGACTAGCGGGGACCGGGGAGCTGTTTTTT
CASSSGLAGTGELFF
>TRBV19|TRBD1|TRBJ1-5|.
TGTGCCAGTAGTGGGAGGACAGGGGGCGGCAATCAGCCCCAGCATTTT
CASSGRTGGGNQPQHF
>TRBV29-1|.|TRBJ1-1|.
TGCAGCGTTGGCAGGGACACCATGAACACTGAAGCTTTCTTT
CSVGRDTMNTEAFF
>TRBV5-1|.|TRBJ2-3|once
TGCGCCAGCAGCTTGGTCGGGGATAGGACAGATACGCAGTATTTT
CASSLVGDRTDTQYF
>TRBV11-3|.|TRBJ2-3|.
TGTGCCAGCAGGGCACTAGAGCCAGATACGCAGTATTTT
CASRALEPDTQYF
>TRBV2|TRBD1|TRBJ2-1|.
TGTGCCAGCAGGGATAGACAGGGGTTCGATGAGCAGTTCTTC
CASRDRQGFDEQFF
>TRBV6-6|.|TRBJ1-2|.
TGTGCCAGCAGCCCCATAGGGTATGGCTACACCTTC
CASSPIGYGYTF
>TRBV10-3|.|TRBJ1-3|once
TGTGCCATCAGTGAGTCAGGGCAGGTTGGAAACACCATATATTTT
CAISESGQVGNTIYF
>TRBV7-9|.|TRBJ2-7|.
TGTGCCAGCAGCCCTGAGACTGCCTCCTACGAGCAGTACTTC
CASSPETASYEQYF
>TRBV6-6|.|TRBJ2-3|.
TGTGCCAGCAATCGGGGGGCGGGCACAGATACGCAGTATTTT
CASNRGAGTDTQYF
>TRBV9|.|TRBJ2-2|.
TGTGCCAGCAGCGCCAATCCCGGGGAGCTGTTTTTT
CASSANPGELFF
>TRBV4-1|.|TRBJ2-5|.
TGCGCCAGCAGCCAAGATGGCGCTAGCCCGATCGGGGAGACCCAGTACTTC
CASSQDGASPIGETQYF
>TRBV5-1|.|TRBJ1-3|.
TGCGCCAACCCGGACCTAGTCGGAAACACCATATATTTT
CANPDLVGNTIYF
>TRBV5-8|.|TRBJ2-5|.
TGTGCCAGCAGCTTGGCCCTGGGGGAGACCCAGTACTTC
CASSLALGETQYF
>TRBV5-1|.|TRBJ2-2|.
TGCGCCAGCAGCTTGTTCAGGGTTGACACCGGGGAGCTGTTTTTT
CASSLFRVDTGELFF
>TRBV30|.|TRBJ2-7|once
TGTGCCTGGACCAATGGACTGTTGGAGTTCTACGAGCAGTACTTC
CAWTNGLLEFYEQYF
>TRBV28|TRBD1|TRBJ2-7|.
TGTGCCAGCAGCCCCGACAGGGGTCCCTACGAGCAGTACTTC
CASSPDRGPYEQYF
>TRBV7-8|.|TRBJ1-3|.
TGTGCCAGCAGCTTAATGGGGAGGGTAACGGGAAACACCATATATTTT
CASSLMGRVTGNTIYF
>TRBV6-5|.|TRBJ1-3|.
TGTGCCAGCAGCCCAACCAGGGGATCTGGAAACACCATATATTTT
CASSPTRGSGNTIYF
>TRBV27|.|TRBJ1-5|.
TGTGCCAGCAGCCTCAAGGCGTCAGTAATGATCAATAGCAATCAGCCCCAGCATTTT
CASSLKASVMINSNQPQHF
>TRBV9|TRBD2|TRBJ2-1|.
TGTGCCAGCAGCGTAGAGGCTAGCGGGGGTATTAATGAGCAGTTCTTC
CASSVEASGGINEQFF
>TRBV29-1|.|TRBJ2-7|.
TGCAGCGTTGAGAAGATGGGGAAGTCCTACGAGCAGTACTTC
CSVEKMGKSYEQYF
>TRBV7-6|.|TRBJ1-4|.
TGTGCCAGCAGACGGGCCCCTAATGAAAAACTGTTTTTT
CASRRAPNEKLFF
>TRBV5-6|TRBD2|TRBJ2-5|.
TGTGCCAGCAGCTTGGGAGGGAGGGAACAAGAGACCCAGTACTTC
CASSLGGREQETQYF
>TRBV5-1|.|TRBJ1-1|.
TGCGCCAGCAGCTTGAACCCGGGCGCAGAGAACACTGAAGCTTTCTTT
CASSLNPGAENTEAFF
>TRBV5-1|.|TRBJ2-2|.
TGCGCCAGCAGCGTGACGCAGGGTAGAGGGGAGCTGTTTTTT
CASSVTQGRGELFF
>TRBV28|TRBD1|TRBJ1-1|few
TGTGCCAGCAGTAGTCAGGGGGCGGTGAACACTGAAGCTTTCTTT
CASSSQGAVNTEAFF
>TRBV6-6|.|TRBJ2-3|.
TGTGCCAGCAGTTACTCGAGTAGGACTGATACGCAGTATTTT
CASSYSSRTDTQYF